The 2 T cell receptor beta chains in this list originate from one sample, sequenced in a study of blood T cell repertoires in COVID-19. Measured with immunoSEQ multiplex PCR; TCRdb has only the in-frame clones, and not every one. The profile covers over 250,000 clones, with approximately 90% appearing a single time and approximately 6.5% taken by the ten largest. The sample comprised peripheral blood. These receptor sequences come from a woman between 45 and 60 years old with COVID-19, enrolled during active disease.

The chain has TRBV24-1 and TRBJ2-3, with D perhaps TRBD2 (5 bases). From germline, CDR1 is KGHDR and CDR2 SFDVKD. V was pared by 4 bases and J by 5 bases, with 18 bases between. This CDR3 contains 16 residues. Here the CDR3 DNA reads TGTGCCACCAGTGACCTGGACGGACTCGGCGTAGATACGCAGTATTTT. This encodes CATSDLDGLGVDTQYF.

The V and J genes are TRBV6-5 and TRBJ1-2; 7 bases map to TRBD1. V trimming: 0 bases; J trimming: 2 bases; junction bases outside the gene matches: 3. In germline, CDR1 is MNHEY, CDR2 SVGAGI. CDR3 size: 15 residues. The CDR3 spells CASSYSAGGNYGYTF. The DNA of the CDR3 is TGTGCCAGCAGTTACTCGGCAGGGGGGAACTATGGCTACACCTTC.